This T cell receptor beta chain derives from a study of T cell responses to AZD1222 COVID-19 vaccine. Study-level points and caveats: The study sampled repertoires only after the peak T cell response.

TCRdb keeps only in-frame clones here, not all; method: immunoSEQ multiplex PCR. The sample consists of around 33,000 clones, 91% of them appearing once. The CDR3 sequence is 14 residues long. The germline V gene encodes CDR1 MNHEY and CDR2 SVGAGI. The V gene lost 5 bases and the J gene lost 7 bases, with 18 bases spanning the gap. About this clone itself: What it binds is unknown.

Sequences were derived from peripheral blood, sampled on day 0 of AZD1222 vaccination. The chain joins TRBV6-5 to TRBJ2-7, with D possibly being TRBD2 (5 bases). The receptor's source is an adult in good health. CDR3 bases: TGTGCCAGCAGTAGGACGGGTCTAGCTCTGGAGCAGTACTTC. Translation gives CASSRTGLALEQYF.